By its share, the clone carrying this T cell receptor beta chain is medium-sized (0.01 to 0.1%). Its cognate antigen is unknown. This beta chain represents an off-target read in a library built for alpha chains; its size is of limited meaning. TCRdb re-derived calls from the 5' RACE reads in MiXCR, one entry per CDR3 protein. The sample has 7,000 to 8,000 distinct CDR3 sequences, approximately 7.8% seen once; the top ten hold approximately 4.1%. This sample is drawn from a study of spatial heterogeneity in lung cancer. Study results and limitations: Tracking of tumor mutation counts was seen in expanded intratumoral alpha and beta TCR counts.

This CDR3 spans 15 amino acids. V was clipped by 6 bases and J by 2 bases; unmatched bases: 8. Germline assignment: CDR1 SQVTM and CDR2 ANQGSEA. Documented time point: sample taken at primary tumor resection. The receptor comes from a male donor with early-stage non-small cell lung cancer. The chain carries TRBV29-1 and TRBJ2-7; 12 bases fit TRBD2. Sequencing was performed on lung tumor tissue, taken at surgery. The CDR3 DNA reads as TGCAGCGTGGAATCTAGCGGGAGGGAGGCCTACGAGCAGTACTTC. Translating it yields CSVESSGREAYEQYF.